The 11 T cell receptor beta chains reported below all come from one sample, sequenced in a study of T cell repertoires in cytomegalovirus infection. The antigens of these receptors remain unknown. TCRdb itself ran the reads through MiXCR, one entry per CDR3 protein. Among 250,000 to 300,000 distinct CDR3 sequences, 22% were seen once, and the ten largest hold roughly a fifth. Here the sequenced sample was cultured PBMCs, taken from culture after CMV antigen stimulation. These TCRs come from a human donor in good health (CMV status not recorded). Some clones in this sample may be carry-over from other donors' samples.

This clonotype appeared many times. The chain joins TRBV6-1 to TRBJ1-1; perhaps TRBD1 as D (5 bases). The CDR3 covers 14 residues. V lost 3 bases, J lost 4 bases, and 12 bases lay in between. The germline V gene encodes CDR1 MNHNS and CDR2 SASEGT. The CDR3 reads CASSDRGGGTEAFF. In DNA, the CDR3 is TGTGCCAGCAGTGACCGGGGCGGGGGCACTGAAGCTTTCTTT.

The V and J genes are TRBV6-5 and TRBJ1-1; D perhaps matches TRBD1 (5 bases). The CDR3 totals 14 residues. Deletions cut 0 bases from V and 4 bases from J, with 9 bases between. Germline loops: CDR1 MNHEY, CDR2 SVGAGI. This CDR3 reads CASSYSGDGTEAFF. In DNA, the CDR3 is TGTGCCAGCAGTTACTCAGGGGACGGCACTGAAGCTTTCTTT.

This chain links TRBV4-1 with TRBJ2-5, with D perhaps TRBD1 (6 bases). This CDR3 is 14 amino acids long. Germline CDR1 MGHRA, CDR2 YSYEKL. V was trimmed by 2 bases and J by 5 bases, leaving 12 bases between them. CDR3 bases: TGCGCCAGCAGCCAATTTGGGACAACGGAGACCCAGTACTTC. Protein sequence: CASSQFGTTETQYF.

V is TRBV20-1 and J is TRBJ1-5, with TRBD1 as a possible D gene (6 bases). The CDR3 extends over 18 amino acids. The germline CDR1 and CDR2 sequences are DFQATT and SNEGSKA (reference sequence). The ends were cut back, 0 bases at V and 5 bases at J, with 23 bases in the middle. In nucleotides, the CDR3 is TGCAGTGCTAGAGATCGCGGTACGGGGCAGGGGTTCCATCAGCCCCAGCATTTT. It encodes CSARDRGTGQGFHQPQHF.

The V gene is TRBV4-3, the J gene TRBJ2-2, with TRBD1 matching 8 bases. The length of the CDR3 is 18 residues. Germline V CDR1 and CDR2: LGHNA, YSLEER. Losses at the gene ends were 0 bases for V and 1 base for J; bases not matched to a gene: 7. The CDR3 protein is CASSQERTGGGNTGELFF. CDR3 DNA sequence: TGCGCCAGCAGCCAAGAACGAACAGGGGGAGGGAACACCGGGGAGCTGTTTTTT.

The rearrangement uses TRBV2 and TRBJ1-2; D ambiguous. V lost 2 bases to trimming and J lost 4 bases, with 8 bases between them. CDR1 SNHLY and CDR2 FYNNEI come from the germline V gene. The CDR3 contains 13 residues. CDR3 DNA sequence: TGTGCCAGCAGTGAAAAGGTCGCCTATGGCTACACCTTC. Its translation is CASSEKVAYGYTF. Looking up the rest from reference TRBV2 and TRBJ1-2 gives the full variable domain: EPEVTQTPSHQVTQMGQEVILRCVPISNHLYFYWYRQILGQKVEFLVSFYNNEISEKSEIFDDQFSVERPDGSNFTLKIRSTKLEDSAMYFCASSEKVAYGYTFGSGTRLTVV.

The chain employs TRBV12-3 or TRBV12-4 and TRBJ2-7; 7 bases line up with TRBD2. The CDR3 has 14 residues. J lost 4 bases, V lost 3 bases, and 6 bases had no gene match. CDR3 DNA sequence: TGTGCCAGCAGTTTTGAGGGAGGGAGATACGAGCAGTACTTC. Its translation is CASSFEGGRYEQYF.

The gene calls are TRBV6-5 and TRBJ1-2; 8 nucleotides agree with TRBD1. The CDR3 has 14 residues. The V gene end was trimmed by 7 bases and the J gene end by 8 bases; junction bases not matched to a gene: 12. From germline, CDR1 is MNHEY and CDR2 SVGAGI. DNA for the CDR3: TGTGCCAGCACAGACAGGGGCCGATTGCGGGGCTACACCTTC. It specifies CASTDRGRLRGYTF.

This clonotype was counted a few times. CDR3 sequence: CASSGRGRASYNEQFF. The CDR3 coding sequence is TGTGCCAGCAGCGGCCGCGGGAGGGCTTCCTACAATGAGCAGTTCTTC. The J gene is TRBJ2-1, the V gene TRBV7-3, with 9 bases identical to TRBD2. The CDR3 spans 16 residues. Germline V gene data show CDR1 as SGHTA and CDR2 as FQGTGA. With V trimmed by 5 bases and J by 1 base, 6 bases remained unmatched.

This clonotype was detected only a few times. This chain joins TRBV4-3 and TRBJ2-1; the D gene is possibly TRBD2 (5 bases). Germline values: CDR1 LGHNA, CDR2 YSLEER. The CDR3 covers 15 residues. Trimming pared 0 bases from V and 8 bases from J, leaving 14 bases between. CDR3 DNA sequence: TGCGCCAGCAGCCAAGATTCGACAACCGGGGATGAGCAGTTCTTC. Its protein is CASSQDSTTGDEQFF.

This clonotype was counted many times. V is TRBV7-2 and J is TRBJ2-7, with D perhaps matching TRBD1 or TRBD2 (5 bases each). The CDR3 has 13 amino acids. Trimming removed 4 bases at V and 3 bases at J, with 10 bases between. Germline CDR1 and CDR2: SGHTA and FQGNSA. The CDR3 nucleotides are TGTGCCAGCAGCTCCTCTGGGGGCTACGAGCAGTACTTC. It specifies CASSSSGGYEQYF. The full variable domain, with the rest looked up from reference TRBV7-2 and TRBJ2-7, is GAGVSQSPSNKVTEKGKDVELRCDPISGHTALYWYRQSLGQGLEFLIYFQGNSAPDKSGLPSDRFSAERTGGSVSTLTIQRTQQEDSAVYLCASSSSGGYEQYFGPGTRLTVT.